This T cell receptor beta chain was captured by sequencing in a study of early T cells in non-severe SARS-CoV-2 infection. Study in general: It was bulk RNA from unsorted whole blood that was sequenced, and the chains were unpaired. Study observations and caveats: VDJdb matching favored anti-spike CD8 responses, missing private and CD4 specificities.

This clonotype was counted a few times. The antigen is unknown. The TCR library protocol was used to attach unique molecular identifiers. These identifiers were attached to individual cDNA molecules. TCRdb fed the 5' RACE reads into MiXCR, producing one record per CDR3 protein. The table has about 63,000 distinct CDR3 sequences, roughly 13% seen once. Germline values: CDR1 SQVTM, CDR2 ANQGSEA. This CDR3 comprises 11 residues. With 7 bases removed from V and 7 bases from J, the gap between germline ends came to 13 bases. The receptor's source is an adult who was a healthcare worker with PCR-confirmed SARS-CoV-2 infection or an uninfected control (not recorded which). The chain has TRBV29-1 and TRBJ1-2, with TRBD1 as a possible D gene (5 bases). Sample: whole blood. CDR3: CSAEAGTGYTF. CDR3 coding DNA: TGCAGCGCCGAAGCGGGGACTGGCTACACCTTC.